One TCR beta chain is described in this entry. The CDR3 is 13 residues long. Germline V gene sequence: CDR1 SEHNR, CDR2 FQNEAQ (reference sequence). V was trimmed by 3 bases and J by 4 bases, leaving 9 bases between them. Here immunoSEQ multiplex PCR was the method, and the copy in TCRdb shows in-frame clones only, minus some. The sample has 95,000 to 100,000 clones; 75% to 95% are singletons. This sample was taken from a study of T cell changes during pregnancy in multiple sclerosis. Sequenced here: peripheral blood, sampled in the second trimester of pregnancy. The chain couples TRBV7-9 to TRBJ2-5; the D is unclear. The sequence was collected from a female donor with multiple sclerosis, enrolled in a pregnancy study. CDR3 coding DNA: TGTGCCAGCAGCTTCAGAGCGCGAGAGACCCAGTACTTC. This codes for CASSFRARETQYF.